The 10 T cell receptor beta chains presented below share a single source sample, sequenced in a study of neoadjuvant anti-PD-1 for oral cavity cancer. Method: immunoSEQ multiplex PCR; TCRdb's copy keeps in-frame clones and lacks some. This sample has around 60,000 clones, with approximately 80% found just once. The specimen comprised PBMCs, sampled before nivolumab (anti-PD-1) treatment. Source of these receptors: a person aged 40 to 85 with oral cavity squamous cell carcinoma.

This chain links TRBV30 with TRBJ2-1, with a tentative D call TRBD2 (6 bases). The CDR3 sequence is 13 residues long. The germline V and J ends were trimmed by 5 bases and 6 bases, with 14 bases remaining between them. Germline CDR1 GTSNPN, CDR2 SVGIG (reference sequence). The CDR3 DNA sequence: TGTGCCTGGTTTAACCCCGGGGGCAATGAGCAGTTCTTC. Its translation is CAWFNPGGNEQFF.

Regarding this clone: Compared with germline, one end of the junction differs, possibly owing to a read error. This chain links TRBV7-7 with TRBJ2-6; possibly TRBD1 for D (6 bases). Germline V gene data show CDR1 as SSHAT and CDR2 as FNYEAQ (reference sequence). The CDR3 consists of 15 residues. CDR3 nucleotides: TGTGCTAGCAGCTCAGGGGTGTCTGGGGCCAACGTCCTGACTTTC. Translated, it gives CASSSGVSGANVLTF. Looking up the rest from reference TRBV7-7 and TRBJ2-6 gives the full variable domain: GAGVSQSPRYKVTKRGQDVTLRCDPISSHATLYWYQQALGQGPEFLTYFNYEAQPDKSGLPSDRFSAERPEGSISTLTIQRTEQRDSAMYRCASSSGVSGANVLTFGAGSRLTVL.

This clone was detected only a few times. V is TRBV15 and J is TRBJ2-5; 7 bases map to TRBD1. CDR3 size: 16 residues. Per the germline V gene, CDR1 is LNHNV and CDR2 is YYDKDF (reference sequence). V shed 0 bases, J shed 2 bases, and the junction held 6 bases outside the gene matches. The CDR3, as DNA: TGTGCCACCAGCAGAGATCGCGGCAGGGGGCAAGAGACCCAGTACTTC. Encoded protein: CATSRDRGRGQETQYF.

CDR3 DNA sequence: TGTGCCAGCAGCAAAGGAGAAAAAGCTAATGAGCAGTTCTTC. Translated, it gives CASSKGEKANEQFF. The rearrangement uses TRBV21-1 and TRBJ2-1; the table's D call TRBD2 went unverified against the DNA. TRBV21-1 corresponds to a pseudogene. This CDR3 spans 14 amino acids.

This rearrangement joins TRBV6-5 to TRBJ2-1; D is perhaps TRBD2 (6 bases). V was clipped by 2 bases and J by 7 bases, with 9 bases between them. The CDR3 covers 13 residues. Germline V gene data show CDR1 as MNHEY and CDR2 as SVGAGI. The CDR3: CASSYPGENEQFF. In nucleotides, the CDR3 is TGTGCCAGCAGTTACCCGGGGGAGAATGAGCAGTTCTTC.

A few counts support this clone. The V call is TRBV5-5, the J call TRBJ2-1; 8 bases map to TRBD1. V was clipped by 2 bases and J by 6 bases; unmatched bases: 13. In germline, CDR1 is SGHKS, CDR2 YYEKEE (reference sequence). The CDR3 has 17 residues. The CDR3 DNA sequence: TGTGCCAGCAGCTTAAGCCCAGGGGGCAGGAGATTCAATGAGCAGTTCTTC. It specifies CASSLSPGGRRFNEQFF.

This sequence joins TRBV27 and TRBJ2-1; 9 bases match TRBD1. Germline V gene sequence: CDR1 MNHEY, CDR2 SMNVEV (reference sequence). The CDR3 totals 15 residues. The ends lost 5 bases at V and 9 bases at J; junction bases unmatched: 11. The CDR3 DNA reads as TGTGCCAGCAGTCCGCAGGGACAGGGTGCTGTTGAGCAGTTCTTC. Its protein product is CASSPQGQGAVEQFF.

This chain connects TRBV6-1 to TRBJ2-1, with 10 bases that match TRBD2. Trimming cost V 7 bases and J 3 bases; bases outside gene matches: 3. The germline CDR1 and CDR2 sequences are MNHNS and SASEGT. CDR3 length equals 14 residues. The CDR3 region is CASTTSGIYNEQFF. The CDR3 nucleotides are TGTGCCAGCACTACTAGCGGGATCTACAATGAGCAGTTCTTC.

V gene TRBV5-5 combines with J gene TRBJ1-2, with 7 bases aligning to TRBD1. The CDR3 loop spans 16 amino acids. V was pared by 4 bases and J by 2 bases, with 11 bases of the junction left unmatched. Germline assignment: CDR1 SGHKS and CDR2 YYEKEE (reference sequence). This CDR3 is CASSPFGGGANYGYTF. As DNA, the CDR3 is TGTGCCAGCAGCCCCTTCGGAGGGGGCGCGAACTATGGCTACACCTTC.

The chain recombines TRBV7-7 with TRBJ1-1, with no clear D. This CDR3 comprises 15 residues. With 3 bases removed from V and 7 bases from J, the gap between germline ends came to 18 bases. The germline V gene has CDR1 SSHAT and CDR2 FNYEAQ (reference sequence). As DNA, the CDR3 is TGTGCCAGCAGCTTGCGATCCCATGACCCCTTTGAAGCTTTCTTT. Its translation: CASSLRSHDPFEAFF.